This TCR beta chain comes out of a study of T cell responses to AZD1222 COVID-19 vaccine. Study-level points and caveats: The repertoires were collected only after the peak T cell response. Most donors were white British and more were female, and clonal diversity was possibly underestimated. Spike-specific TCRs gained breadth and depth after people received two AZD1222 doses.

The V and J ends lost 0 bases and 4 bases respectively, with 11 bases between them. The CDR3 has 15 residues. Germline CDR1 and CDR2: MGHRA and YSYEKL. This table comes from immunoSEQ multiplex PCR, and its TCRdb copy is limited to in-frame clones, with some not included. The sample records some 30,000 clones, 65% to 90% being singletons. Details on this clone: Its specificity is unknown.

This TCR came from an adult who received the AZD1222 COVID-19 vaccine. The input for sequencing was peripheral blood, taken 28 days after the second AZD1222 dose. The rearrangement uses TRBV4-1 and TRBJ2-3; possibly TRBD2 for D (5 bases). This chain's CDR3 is CASSQDGLAADTQYF. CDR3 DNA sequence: TGCGCCAGCAGCCAAGATGGTCTAGCCGCAGATACGCAGTATTTT.